This entry describes one T cell receptor (beta chain). The antigen is unknown. This sample is part of a study of Ad26.COV2.S vaccination and SARS-CoV-2 variants. Study information: The vaccine Ad26.COV2.S was put into the muscle once, or twice with 56 days between.

Some clones are missing from TCRdb's copy, which holds only in-frame ones; the method was immunoSEQ multiplex PCR. The sample consists of about 350,000 clones, more than 85% of them appearing once. As for treatment: around 19 received Ad26.COV2.S at low or high dose, single or two shots; about 5 received placebo; per-sample allocation not given. All samples were drawn on day 63, counting from the first vaccine or placebo injection. The CDR3 is 13 residues long. Germline CDR1 reads SGHDT; CDR2 reads YYEEEE. Between the trimmed V and J ends, which lost 3 bases and 3 bases, there was a span of 9 bases. General study results and limits: Higher spike-specific TCR breadth was found in vaccine recipients than in placebo recipients.

The sample was peripheral blood, taken in a trial of Ad26.COV2.S vaccine versus placebo. This TCR was sampled from a person between 18 and 59 years old who received the Ad26.COV2.S COVID-19 vaccine or a placebo. The chain carries TRBV5-6 and TRBJ1-2; D not certain. CDR3 DNA sequence: TGTGCCAGCAGCTCCTCTCATGACTATGGCTACACCTTC. Protein sequence: CASSSSHDYGYTF. Variable domain in full (rest from reference TRBV5-6 and TRBJ1-2): DAGVTQSPTHLIKTRGQQVTLRCSPKSGHDTVSWYQQALGQGPQFIFQYYEEEERQRGNFPDRFSGHQFPNYSSELNVNALLLGDSALYLCASSSSHDYGYTFGSGTRLTVV.